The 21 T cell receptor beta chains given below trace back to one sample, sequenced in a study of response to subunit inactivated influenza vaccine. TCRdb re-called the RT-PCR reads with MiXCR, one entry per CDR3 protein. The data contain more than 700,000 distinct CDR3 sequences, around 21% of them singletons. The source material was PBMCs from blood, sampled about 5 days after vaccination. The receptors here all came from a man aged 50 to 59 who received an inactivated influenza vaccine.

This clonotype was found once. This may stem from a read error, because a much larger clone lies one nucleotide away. CDR3: CASRPETSDNEQFF. CDR3 DNA sequence: TGTGCCAGCAGGCCCGAGACTAGCGACAATGAGCAGTTCTTC. The chain couples TRBV12-3 or TRBV12-4 to TRBJ2-1, with 8 bases aligning to TRBD2. Trimming took 6 bases from V and 5 from J; bases not matched to a gene: 6. This CDR3 region has 14 residues.

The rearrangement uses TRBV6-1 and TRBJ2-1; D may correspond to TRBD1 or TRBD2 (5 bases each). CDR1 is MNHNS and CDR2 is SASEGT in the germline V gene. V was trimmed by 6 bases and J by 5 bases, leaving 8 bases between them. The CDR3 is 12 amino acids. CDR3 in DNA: TGTGCCAGCAGGTGGGGGAACAATGAGCAGTTCTTC. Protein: CASRWGNNEQFF.

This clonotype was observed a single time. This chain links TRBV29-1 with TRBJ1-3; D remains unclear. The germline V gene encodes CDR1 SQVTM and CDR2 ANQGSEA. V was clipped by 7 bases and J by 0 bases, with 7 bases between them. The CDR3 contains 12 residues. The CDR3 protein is CSAGTSGNTIYF. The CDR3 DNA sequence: TGCAGCGCTGGCACCTCTGGAAACACCATATATTTT.

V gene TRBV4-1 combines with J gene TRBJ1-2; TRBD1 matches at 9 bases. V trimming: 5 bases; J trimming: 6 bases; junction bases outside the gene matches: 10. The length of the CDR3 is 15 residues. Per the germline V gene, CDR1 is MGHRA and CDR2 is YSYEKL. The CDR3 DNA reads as TGCGCCAGCAGCGAACAAGCGGGACAGGGAAATGGCTACACCTTC. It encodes CASSEQAGQGNGYTF.

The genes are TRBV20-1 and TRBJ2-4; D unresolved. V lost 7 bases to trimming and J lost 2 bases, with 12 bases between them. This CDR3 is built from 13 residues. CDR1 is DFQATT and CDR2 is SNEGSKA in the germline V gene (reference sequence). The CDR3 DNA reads TGCAGTGGGCTAGACTTGTCCAAAAACATTCAGTACTTC. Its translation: CSGLDLSKNIQYF.

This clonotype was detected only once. CDR3 in DNA: TGTGCCAGTAGTATACCGGGACAAGGCGATTACAATGAGCAGTTCTTC. This gives the protein CASSIPGQGDYNEQFF. V gene TRBV19 combines with J gene TRBJ2-1, with D possibly TRBD1 on 6 matching bases. The V and J ends lost 2 bases and 4 bases respectively, with 15 bases between them. The germline gives CDR1 LNHDA, CDR2 SQIVND (reference sequence). The CDR3 totals 16 residues.

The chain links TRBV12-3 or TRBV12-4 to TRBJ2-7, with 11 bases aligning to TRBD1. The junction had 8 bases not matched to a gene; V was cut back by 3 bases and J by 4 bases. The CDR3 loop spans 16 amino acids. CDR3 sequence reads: CASSFRGGQGAYEQYF. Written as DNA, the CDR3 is TGTGCCAGCAGTTTTCGTGGTGGACAGGGGGCTTACGAGCAGTACTTC.

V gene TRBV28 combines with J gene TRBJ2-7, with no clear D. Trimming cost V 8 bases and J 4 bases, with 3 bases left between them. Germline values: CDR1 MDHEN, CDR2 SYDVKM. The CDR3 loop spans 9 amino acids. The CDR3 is CASHYEQYF. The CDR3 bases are TGTGCCAGCCATTACGAGCAGTACTTC.

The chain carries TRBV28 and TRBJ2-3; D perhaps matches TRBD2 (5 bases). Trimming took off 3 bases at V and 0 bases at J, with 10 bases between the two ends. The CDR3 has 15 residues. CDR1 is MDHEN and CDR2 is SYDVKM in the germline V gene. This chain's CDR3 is CASSFRGLSTDTQYF. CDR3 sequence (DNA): TGTGCCAGCAGTTTCCGGGGTCTAAGCACAGATACGCAGTATTTT.

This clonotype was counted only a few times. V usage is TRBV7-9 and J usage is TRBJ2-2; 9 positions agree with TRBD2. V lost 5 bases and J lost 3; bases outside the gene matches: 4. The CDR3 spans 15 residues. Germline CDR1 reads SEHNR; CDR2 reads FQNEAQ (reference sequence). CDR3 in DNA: TGTGCCAGCAGCCCGACTAGCGGAGACACCGGGGAGCTGTTTTTT. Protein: CASSPTSGDTGELFF. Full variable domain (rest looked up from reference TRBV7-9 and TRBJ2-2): DTGVSQNPRHKITKRGQNVTFRCDPISEHNRLYWYRQTLGQGPEFLTYFQNEAQLEKSRLLSDRFSAERPKGSFSTLEIQRTEQGDSAMYLCASSPTSGDTGELFFGEGSRLTVL.

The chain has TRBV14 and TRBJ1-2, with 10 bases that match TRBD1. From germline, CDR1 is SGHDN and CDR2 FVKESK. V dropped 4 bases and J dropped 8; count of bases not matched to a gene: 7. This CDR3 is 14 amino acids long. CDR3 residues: CASSPGTGVFGYTF. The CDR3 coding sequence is TGTGCCAGCAGCCCCGGGACAGGGGTTTTCGGCTACACCTTC.

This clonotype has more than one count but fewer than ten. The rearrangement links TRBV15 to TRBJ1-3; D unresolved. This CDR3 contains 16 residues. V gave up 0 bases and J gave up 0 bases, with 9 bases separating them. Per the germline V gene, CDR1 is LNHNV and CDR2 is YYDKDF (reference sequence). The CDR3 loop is CATSRDLPYSGNTIYF. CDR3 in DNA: TGTGCCACCAGCAGAGATTTGCCTTACTCTGGAAACACCATATATTTT.

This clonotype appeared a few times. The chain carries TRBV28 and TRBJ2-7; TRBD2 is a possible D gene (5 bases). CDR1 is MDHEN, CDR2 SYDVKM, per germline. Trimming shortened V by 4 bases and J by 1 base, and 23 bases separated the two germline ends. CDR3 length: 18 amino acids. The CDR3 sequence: CASSWTIPIEGNSYEQYF. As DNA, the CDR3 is TGTGCCAGCAGTTGGACGATTCCGATCGAGGGTAATTCCTACGAGCAGTACTTC.

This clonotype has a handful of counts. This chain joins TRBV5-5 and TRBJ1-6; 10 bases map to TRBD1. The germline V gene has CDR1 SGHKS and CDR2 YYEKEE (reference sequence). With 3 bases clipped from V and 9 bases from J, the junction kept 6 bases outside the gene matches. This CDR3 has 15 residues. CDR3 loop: CASSSTGTGASPLHF. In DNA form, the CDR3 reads TGTGCCAGCAGCTCTACCGGGACAGGGGCTTCACCCCTCCACTTT.

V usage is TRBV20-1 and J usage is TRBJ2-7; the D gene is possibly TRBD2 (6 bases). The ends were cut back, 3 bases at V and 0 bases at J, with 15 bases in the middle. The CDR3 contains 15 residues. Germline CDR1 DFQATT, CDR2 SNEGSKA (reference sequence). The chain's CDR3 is CSARGGPINSYEQYF. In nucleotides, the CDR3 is TGCAGTGCTAGGGGAGGCCCGATCAACTCCTACGAGCAGTACTTC.

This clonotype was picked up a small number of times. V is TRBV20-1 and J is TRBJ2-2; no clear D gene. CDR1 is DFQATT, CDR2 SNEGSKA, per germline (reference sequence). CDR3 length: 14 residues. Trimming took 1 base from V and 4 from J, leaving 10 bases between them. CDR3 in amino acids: CSARVVGFTGELFF. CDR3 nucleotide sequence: TGCAGTGCTAGAGTGGTGGGGTTCACCGGGGAGCTGTTTTTT.

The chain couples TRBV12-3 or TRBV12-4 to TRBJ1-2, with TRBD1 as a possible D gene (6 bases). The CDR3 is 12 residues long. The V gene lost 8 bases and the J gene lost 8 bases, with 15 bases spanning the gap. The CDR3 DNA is TGTGCCAGCCGGGACACCCTTTTGGGCTACACCTTC. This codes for CASRDTLLGYTF.

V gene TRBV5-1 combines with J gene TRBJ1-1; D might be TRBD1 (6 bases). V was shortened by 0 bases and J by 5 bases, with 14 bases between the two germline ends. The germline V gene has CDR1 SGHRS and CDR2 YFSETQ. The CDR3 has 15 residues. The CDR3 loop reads CASSLDPQGRTEAFF. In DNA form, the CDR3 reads TGCGCCAGCAGCTTGGATCCCCAGGGGCGTACTGAAGCTTTCTTT. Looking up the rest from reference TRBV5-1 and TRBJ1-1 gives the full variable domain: KAGVTQTPRYLIKTRGQQVTLSCSPISGHRSVSWYQQTPGQGLQFLFEYFSETQRNKGNFPGRFSGRQFSNSRSEMNVSTLELGDSALYLCASSLDPQGRTEAFFGQGTRLTVV.

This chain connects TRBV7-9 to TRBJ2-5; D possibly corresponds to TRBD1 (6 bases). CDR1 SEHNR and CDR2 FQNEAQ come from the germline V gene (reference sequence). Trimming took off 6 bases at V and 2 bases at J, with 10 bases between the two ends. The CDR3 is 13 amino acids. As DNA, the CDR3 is TGTGCCAGCAGTACGAGGGGGCAAGAGACCCAGTACTTC. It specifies CASSTRGQETQYF.

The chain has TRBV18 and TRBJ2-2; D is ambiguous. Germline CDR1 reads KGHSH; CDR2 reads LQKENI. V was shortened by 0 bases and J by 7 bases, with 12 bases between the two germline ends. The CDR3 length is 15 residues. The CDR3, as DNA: TGTGCCAGCTCACCACCAGGGAAGCGAAACGGGGAGCTGTTTTTT. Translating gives CASSPPGKRNGELFF.

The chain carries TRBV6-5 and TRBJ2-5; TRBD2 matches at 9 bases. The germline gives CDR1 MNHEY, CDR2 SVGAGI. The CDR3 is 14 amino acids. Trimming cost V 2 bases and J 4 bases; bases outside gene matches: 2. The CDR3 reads CASSYAGGVETQYF. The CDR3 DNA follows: TGTGCCAGCAGTTACGCGGGGGGGGTAGAGACCCAGTACTTC.